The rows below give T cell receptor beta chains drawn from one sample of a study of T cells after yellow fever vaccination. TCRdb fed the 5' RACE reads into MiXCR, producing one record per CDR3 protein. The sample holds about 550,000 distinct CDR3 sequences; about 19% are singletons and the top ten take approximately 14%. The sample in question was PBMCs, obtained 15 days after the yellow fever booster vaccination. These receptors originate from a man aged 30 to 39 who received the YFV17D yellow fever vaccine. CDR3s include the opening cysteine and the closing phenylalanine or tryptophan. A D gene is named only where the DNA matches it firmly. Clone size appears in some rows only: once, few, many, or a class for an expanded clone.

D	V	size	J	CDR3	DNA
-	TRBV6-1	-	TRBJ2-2	CASSAADSYTGELFF	TGTGCCAGCAGTGCCGCGGACAGTTACACCGGGGAGCTGTTTTTT
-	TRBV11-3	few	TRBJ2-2	CASSSGAGPNTGELFF	TGTGCCAGCAGCTCGGGCGCGGGCCCGAACACCGGGGAGCTGTTTTTT
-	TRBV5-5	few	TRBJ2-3	CASSLAPPDTQYF	TGTGCCAGCAGCTTGGCCCCCCCAGATACGCAGTATTTT
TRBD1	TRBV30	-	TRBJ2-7	CAWSRDSYEQYF	TGTGCCTGGAGTCGGGACAGCTACGAGCAGTACTTC
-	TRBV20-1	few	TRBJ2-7	CSARGDVGGYEQYF	TGCAGTGCTAGGGGGGACGTCGGGGGATACGAGCAGTACTTC
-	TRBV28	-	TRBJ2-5	CASSLQGSRKTQYF	TGTGCCAGCAGCCTACAGGGTAGCAGGAAGACCCAGTACTTC
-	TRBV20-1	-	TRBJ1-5	CSARDGVMSGSQPQHF	TGCAGTGCTAGAGATGGGGTCATGTCCGGATCTCAGCCCCAGCATTTT
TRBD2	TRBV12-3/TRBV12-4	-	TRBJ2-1	CASRRSGRSSYNEQFF	TGTGCCAGCAGAAGAAGCGGGAGGTCCTCCTACAATGAGCAGTTCTTC
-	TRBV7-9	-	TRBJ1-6	CASSSGSGIPNSPLHF	TGTGCCAGCAGCTCGGGTTCAGGCATACCTAATTCACCCCTCCACTTT
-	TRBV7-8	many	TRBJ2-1	CASSLSLPSYNEQFF	TGTGCCAGCAGCTTAAGTCTCCCATCCTACAATGAGCAGTTCTTC